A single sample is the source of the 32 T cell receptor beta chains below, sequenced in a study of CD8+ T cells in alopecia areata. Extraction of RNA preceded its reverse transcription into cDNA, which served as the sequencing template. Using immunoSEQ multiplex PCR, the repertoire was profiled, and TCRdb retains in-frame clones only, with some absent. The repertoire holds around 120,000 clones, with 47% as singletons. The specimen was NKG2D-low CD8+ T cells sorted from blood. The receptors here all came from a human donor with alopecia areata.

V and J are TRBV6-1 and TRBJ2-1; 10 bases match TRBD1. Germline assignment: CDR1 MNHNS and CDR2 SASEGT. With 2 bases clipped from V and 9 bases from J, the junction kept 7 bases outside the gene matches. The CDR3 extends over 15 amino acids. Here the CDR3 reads CASSESGTGAFEQFF. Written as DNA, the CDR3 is TGTGCCAGCAGTGAATCCGGGACAGGGGCCTTTGAGCAGTTCTTC.

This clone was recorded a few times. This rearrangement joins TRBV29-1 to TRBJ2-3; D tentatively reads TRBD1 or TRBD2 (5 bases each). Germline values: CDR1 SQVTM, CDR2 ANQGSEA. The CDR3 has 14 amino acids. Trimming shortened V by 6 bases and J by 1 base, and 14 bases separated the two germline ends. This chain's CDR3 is CSVDRDDGTDTQYF. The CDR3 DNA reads TGCAGCGTGGACCGGGACGACGGCACAGATACGCAGTATTTT.

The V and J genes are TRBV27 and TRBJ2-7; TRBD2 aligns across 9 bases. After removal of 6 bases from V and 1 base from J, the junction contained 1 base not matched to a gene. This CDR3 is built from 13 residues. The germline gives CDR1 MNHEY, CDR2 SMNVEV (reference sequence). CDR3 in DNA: TGTGCCAGCAGACTAGCGGGTTCCTACGAGCAGTACTTC. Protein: CASRLAGSYEQYF.

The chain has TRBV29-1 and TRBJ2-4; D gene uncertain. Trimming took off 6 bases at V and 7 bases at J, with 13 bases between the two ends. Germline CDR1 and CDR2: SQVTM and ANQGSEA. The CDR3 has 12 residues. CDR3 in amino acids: CSVPDVGNIQYF. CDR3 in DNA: TGCAGCGTACCGGACGTAGGGAACATTCAGTACTTC.

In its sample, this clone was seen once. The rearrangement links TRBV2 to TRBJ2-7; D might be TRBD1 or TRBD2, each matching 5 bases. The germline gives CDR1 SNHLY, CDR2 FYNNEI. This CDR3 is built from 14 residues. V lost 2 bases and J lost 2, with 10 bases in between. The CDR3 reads CASSESGGTYEQYF. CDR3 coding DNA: TGTGCCAGCAGTGAATCTGGGGGAACCTACGAGCAGTACTTC.

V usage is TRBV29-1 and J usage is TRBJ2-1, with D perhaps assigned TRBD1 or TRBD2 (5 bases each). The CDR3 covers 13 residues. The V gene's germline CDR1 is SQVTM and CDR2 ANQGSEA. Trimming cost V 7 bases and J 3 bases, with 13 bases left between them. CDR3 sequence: CSALPRGYNEQFF. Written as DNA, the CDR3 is TGCAGCGCCCTACCGAGGGGCTACAATGAGCAGTTCTTC.

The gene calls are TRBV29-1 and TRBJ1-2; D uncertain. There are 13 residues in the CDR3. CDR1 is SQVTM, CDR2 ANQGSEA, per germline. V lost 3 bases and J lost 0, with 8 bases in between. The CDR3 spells CSVDGPTNYGYTF. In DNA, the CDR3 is TGCAGCGTTGATGGACCGACTAACTATGGCTACACCTTC.

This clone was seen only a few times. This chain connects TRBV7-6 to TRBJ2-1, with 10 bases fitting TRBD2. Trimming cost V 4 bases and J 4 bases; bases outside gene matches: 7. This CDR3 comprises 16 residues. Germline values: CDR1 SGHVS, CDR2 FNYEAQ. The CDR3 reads CASSSPTSGQYNEQFF. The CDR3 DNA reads TGTGCCAGCAGCTCTCCGACTAGCGGGCAATACAATGAGCAGTTCTTC. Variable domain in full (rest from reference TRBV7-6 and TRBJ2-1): GAGVSQSPRYKVTKRGQDVALRCDPISGHVSLYWYRQALGQGPEFLTYFNYEAQQDKSGLPNDRFSAERPEGSISTLTIQRTEQRDSAMYRCASSSPTSGQYNEQFFGPGTRLTVL.

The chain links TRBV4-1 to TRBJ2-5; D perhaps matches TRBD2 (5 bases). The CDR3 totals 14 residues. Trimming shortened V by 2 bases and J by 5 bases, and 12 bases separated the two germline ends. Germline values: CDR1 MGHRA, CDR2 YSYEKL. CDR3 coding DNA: TGCGCCAGCAGCCAACGGGGAGTTCGGGAGACCCAGTACTTC. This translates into CASSQRGVRETQYF.

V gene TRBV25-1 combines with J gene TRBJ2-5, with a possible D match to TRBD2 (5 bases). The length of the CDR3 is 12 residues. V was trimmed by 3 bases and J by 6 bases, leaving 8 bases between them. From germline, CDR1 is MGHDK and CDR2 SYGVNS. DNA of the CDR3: TGTGCCAGCAGTGATCGGGAAAAGACCCAGTACTTC. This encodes CASSDREKTQYF.

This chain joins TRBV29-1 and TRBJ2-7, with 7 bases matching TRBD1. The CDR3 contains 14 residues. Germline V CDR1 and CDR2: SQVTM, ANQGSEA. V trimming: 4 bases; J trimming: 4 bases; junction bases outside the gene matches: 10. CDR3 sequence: CSVAGVRGQYEQYF. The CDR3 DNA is TGCAGCGTTGCCGGGGTGAGGGGGCAGTACGAGCAGTACTTC.

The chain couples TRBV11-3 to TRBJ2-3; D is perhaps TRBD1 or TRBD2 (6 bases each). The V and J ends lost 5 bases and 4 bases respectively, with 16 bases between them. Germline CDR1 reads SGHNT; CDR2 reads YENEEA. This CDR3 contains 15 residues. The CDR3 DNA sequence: TGTGCCAGCAGCGCCTGGGGGGCCCACGCAGATACGCAGTATTTT. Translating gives CASSAWGAHADTQYF.

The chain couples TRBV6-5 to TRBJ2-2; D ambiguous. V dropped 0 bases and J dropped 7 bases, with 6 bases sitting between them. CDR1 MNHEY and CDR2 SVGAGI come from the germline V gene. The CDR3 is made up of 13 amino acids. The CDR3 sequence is CASSYSSHGELFF. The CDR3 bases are TGTGCCAGCAGTTACTCGAGCCACGGGGAGCTGTTTTTT.

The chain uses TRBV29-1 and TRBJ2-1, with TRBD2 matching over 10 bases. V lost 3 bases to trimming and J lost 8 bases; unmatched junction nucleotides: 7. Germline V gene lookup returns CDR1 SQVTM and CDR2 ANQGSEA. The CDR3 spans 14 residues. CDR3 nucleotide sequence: TGCAGCGTTGACCCTACTAGCGGGGACCATGAGCAGTTCTTC. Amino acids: CSVDPTSGDHEQFF.

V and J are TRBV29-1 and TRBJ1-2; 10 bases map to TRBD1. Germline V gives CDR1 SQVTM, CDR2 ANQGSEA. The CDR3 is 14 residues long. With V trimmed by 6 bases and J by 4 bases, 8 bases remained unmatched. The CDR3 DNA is TGCAGCGTCCCCCCCGGGACAGGGGTCTATGGCTACACCTTC. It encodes CSVPPGTGVYGYTF.

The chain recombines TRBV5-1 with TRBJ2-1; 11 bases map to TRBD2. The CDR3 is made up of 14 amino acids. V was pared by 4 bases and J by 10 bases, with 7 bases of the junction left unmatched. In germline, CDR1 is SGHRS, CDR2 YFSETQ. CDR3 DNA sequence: TGCGCCAGCAGCCCCTCGGCTAGCGGGGGGGAGCAGTTCTTC. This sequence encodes CASSPSASGGEQFF. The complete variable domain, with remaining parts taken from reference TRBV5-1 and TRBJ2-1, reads KAGVTQTPRYLIKTRGQQVTLSCSPISGHRSVSWYQQTPGQGLQFLFEYFSETQRNKGNFPGRFSGRQFSNSRSEMNVSTLELGDSALYLCASSPSASGGEQFFGPGTRLTVL.

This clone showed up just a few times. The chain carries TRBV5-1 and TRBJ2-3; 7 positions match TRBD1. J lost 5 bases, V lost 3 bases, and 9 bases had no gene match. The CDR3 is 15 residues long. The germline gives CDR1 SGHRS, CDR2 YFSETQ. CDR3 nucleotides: TGCGCCAGCAGCTCCTCTACAGGGGATGGAGATACGCAGTATTTT. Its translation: CASSSSTGDGDTQYF.

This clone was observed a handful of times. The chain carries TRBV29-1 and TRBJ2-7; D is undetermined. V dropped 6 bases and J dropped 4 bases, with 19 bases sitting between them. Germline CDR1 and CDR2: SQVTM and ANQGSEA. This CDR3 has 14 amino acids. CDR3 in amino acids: CSVQTAREPYEQYF. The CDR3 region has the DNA TGCAGCGTGCAGACGGCAAGGGAACCTTACGAGCAGTACTTC.

The CDR3 is CSVEEGVSYEQYF. The CDR3 region has the DNA TGCAGCGTTGAAGAGGGGGTCTCCTACGAGCAGTACTTC. The J gene is TRBJ2-7, the V gene TRBV29-1, with D perhaps assigned TRBD1 or TRBD2 (5 bases each). The V gene lost 0 bases and the J gene lost 0 bases, with 6 bases spanning the gap. The CDR3 loop spans 13 amino acids. Germline CDR1 reads SQVTM; CDR2 reads ANQGSEA.

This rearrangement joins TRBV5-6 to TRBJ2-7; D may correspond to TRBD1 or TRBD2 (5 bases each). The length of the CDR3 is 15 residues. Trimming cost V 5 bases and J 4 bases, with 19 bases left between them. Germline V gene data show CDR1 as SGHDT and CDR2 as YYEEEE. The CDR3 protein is CASSLWGSDWYEQYF. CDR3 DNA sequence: TGTGCCAGCAGTCTCTGGGGGAGCGATTGGTACGAGCAGTACTTC.

The CDR3 region has the DNA TGTGCCAGCAGCGTAGCAGGCACAAGCACAGATACGCAGTATTTT. Protein sequence: CASSVAGTSTDTQYF. The chain couples TRBV9 to TRBJ2-3; D gene uncertain. Germline CDR1 reads SGDLS; CDR2 reads YYNGEE. The CDR3 covers 15 residues. The V and J ends lost 0 bases and 0 bases respectively, with 8 bases between them.

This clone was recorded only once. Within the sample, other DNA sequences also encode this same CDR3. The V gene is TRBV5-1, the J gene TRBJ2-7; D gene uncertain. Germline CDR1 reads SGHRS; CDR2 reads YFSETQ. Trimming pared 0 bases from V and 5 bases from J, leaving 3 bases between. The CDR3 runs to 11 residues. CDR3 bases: TGCGCCAGCAGCTTGGGTGACGAGCAGTACTTC. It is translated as CASSLGDEQYF.

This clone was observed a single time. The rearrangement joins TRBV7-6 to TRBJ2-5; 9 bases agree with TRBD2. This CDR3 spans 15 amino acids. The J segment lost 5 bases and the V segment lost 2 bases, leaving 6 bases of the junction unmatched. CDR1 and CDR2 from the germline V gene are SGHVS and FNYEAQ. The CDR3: CASSLLAGTLETQYF. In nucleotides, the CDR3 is TGTGCCAGCAGCTTACTAGCGGGAACATTGGAGACCCAGTACTTC.

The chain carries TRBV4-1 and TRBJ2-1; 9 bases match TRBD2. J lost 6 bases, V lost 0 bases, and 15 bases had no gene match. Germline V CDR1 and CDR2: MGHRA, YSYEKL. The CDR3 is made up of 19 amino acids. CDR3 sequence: CASSQDRWAGGPGSNEQFF. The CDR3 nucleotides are TGCGCCAGCAGCCAAGATCGGTGGGCGGGAGGGCCTGGCAGCAATGAGCAGTTCTTC.

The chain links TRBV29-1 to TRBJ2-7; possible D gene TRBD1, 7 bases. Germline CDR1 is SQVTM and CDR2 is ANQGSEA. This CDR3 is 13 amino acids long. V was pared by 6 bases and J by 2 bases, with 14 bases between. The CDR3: CSVGGGIPYEQYF. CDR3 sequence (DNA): TGCAGCGTAGGGGGCGGGATTCCCTACGAGCAGTACTTC.

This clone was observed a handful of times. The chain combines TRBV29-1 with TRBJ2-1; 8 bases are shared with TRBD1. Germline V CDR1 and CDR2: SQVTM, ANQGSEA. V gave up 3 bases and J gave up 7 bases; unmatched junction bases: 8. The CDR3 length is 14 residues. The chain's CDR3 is CSVEGQVLGNEQFF. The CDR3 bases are TGCAGCGTTGAGGGACAGGTCTTGGGGAATGAGCAGTTCTTC.

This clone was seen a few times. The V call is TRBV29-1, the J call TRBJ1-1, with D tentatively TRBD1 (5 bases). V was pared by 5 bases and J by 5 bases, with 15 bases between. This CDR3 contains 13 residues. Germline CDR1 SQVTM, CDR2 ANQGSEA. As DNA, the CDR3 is TGCAGCGTTTATACAGGAATGATGACTGAAGCTTTCTTT. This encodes CSVYTGMMTEAFF.

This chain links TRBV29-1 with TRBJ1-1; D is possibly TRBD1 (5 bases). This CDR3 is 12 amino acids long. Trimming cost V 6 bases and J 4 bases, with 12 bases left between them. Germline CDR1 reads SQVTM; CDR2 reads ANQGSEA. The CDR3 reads CSVWAGSTEAFF. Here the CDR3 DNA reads TGCAGCGTATGGGCAGGGAGCACTGAAGCTTTCTTT.

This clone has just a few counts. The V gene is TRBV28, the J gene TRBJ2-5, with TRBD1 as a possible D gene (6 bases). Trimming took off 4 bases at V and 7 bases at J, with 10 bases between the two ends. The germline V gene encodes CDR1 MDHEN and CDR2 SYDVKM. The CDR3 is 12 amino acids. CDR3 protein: CASSSGVGTQYF. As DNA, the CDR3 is TGTGCCAGCAGTTCAGGGGTCGGGACCCAGTACTTC.

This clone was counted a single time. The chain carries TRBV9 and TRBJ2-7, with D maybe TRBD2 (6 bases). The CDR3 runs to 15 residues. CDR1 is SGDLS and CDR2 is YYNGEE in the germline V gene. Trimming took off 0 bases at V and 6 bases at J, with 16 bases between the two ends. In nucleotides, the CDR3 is TGTGCCAGCAGCGTAGGCGGGACGCTCGGCGGCGAGCAGTACTTC. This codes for CASSVGGTLGGEQYF.

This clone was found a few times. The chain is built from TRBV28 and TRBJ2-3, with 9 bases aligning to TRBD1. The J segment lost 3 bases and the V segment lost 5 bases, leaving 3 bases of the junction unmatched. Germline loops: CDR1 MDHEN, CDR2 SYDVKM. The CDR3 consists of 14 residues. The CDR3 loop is CASSLGQGTDTQYF. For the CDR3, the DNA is TGTGCCAGCAGTCTAGGACAGGGGACAGATACGCAGTATTTT.

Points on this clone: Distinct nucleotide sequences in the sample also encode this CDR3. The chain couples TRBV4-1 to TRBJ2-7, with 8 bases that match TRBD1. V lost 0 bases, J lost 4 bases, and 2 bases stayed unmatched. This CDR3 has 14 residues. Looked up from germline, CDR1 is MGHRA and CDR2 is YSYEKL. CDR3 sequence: CASSQEDRAYEQYF. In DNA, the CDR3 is TGCGCCAGCAGCCAAGAGGACAGGGCGTACGAGCAGTACTTC.